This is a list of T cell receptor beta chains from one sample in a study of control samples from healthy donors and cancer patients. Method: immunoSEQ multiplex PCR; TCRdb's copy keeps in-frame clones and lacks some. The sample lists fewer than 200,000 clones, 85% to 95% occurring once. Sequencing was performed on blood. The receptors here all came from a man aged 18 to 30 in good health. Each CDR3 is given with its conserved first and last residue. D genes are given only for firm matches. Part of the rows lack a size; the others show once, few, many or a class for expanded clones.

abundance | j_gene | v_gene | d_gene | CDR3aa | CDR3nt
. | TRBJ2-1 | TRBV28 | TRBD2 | CASSLLPSGAYEQFF | TGTGCCAGCAGTTTATTGCCTAGCGGGGCCTATGAGCAGTTCTTC
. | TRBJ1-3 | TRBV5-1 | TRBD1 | CASSRQGTGSGNTIYF | TGCGCCAGCAGCAGACAGGGGACTGGCTCTGGAAACACCATATATTTT
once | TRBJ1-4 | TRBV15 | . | CATSGFSNEKLFF | TGTGCCACCAGCGGCTTCTCTAATGAAAAACTGTTTTTT
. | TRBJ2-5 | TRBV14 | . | CASSQGSMWETQYF | TGTGCCAGCAGCCAAGGGAGCATGTGGGAGACCCAGTACTTC
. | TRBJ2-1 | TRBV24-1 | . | CATSDPSLTYNEQFF | TGTGCCACCAGTGACCCTTCCTTGACGTACAATGAGCAGTTCTTC
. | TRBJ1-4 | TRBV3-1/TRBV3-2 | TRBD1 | CASSRRGTATNEKLFF | TGTGCCAGCAGCCGCCGCGGGACAGCAACTAATGAAAAACTGTTTTTT
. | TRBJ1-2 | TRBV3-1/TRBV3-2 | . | CASSHLDPDTFPYGYTF | TGTGCCAGCAGCCACTTGGACCCGGACACCTTTCCCTATGGCTACACCTTC
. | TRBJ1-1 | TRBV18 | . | CASSSVRTQNTEAFF | TGTGCCAGCTCATCCGTCCGGACCCAGAACACTGAAGCTTTCTTT
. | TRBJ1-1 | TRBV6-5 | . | CASSYSSSPSSAFF | TGTGCCAGCAGTTACTCTTCCAGCCCCTCTTCAGCTTTCTTT
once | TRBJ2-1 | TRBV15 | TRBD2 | CATSRPSGGGSYNEQFF | TGTGCCACCAGCAGACCAAGCGGGGGTGGCTCCTACAATGAGCAGTTCTTC
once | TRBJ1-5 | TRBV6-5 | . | CASMEHHSNQPQHF | TGTGCCAGCATGGAACACCATAGCAATCAGCCCCAGCATTTT
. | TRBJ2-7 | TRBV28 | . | CASSFPARRFSDEQYF | TGTGCCAGCAGTTTTCCTGCCAGGCGCTTTTCAGACGAGCAGTACTTC
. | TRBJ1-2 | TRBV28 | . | CASSLQVNYGYTF | TGTGCCAGCAGTTTACAGGTGAACTATGGCTACACCTTC
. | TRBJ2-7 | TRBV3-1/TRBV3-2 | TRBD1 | CASSGTGRVYEQYF | TGTGCCAGCAGCGGGACAGGCCGAGTGTACGAGCAGTACTTC
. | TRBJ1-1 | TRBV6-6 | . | CASSYPGQRNTEAFF | TGTGCCAGCAGTTATCCGGGACAACGTAACACTGAAGCTTTCTTT
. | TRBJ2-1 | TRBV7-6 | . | CASRSGYGGEQFF | TGTGCCAGCAGGTCAGGGTACGGGGGTGAGCAGTTCTTC
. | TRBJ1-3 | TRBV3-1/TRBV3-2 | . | CASSQDAGVRNTIYF | TGTGCCAGCAGCCAAGACGCGGGGGTAAGAAACACCATATATTTT
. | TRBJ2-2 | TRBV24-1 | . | CATSDARGDTGELFF | TGTGCCACCAGTGATGCCAGGGGGGACACCGGGGAGCTGTTTTTT
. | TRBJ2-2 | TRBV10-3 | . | CAIQPTQNTGELFF | TGTGCCATTCAACCGACTCAGAACACCGGGGAGCTGTTTTTT
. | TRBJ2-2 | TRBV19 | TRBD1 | CASSKGKTPRQGFFNTGELFF | TGTGCCAGTAGTAAAGGCAAGACCCCCCGACAGGGCTTTTTTAACACCGGGGAGCTGTTTTTT
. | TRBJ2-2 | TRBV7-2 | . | CASSLAGGNTGELFF | TGTGCCAGCAGCTTAGCGGGGGGGAACACCGGGGAGCTGTTTTTT
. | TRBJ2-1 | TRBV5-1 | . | CASKLRGGYNEQFF | TGCGCCAGCAAACTAAGGGGGGGCTACAATGAGCAGTTCTTC
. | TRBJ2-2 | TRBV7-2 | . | CASSFSRLAITGGELFF | TGTGCCAGCAGCTTCAGTAGGCTAGCGATTACTGGCGGGGAGCTGTTTTTT
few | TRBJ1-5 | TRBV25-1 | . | CASSEAGGGNQPQHF | TGTGCCAGCAGTGAAGCAGGAGGGGGCAATCAGCCCCAGCATTTT
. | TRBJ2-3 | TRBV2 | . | CASSQSTFTDTQYF | TGTGCCAGCAGCCAATCGACTTTCACAGATACGCAGTATTTT
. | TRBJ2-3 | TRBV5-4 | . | CASSLGGTDTQYF | TGTGCCAGCAGCTTAGGAGGCACAGATACGCAGTATTTT
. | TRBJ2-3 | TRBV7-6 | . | CASSLNPGKQYF | TGTGCCAGCAGCTTAAACCCCGGGAAACAGTATTTT
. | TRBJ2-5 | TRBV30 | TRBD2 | CAWRNAGGRETQYF | TGTGCCTGGCGAAACGCGGGGGGGCGTGAGACCCAGTACTTC